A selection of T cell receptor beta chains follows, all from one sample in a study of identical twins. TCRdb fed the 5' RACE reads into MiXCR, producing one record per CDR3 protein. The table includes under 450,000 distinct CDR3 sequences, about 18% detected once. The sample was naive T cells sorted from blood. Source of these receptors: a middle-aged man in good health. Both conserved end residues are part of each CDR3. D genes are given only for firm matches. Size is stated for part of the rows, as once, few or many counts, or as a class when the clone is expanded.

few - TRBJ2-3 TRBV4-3 CASSQDSGKDTQYF TGCGCCAGCAGCCAAGATTCTGGGAAAGATACGCAGTATTTT
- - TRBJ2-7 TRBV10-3 CAISDTRGYEQYF TGTGCCATCAGTGACACTAGAGGGTACGAGCAGTACTTC
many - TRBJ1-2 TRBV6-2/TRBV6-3 CASSYSSGLGYTF TGTGCCAGCAGTTACTCGTCCGGGCTTGGCTACACCTTC
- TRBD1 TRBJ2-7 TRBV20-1 CSARRGQGEQYF TGCAGTGCTAGAAGAGGACAGGGCGAGCAGTACTTC
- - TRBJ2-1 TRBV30 CAWSQYNEQFF TGTGCCTGGAGTCAGTACAATGAGCAGTTCTTC
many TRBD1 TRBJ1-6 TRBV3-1 CASSPGTGLNSPLHF TGTGCCAGCAGCCCCGGGACAGGGTTGAATTCACCCCTCCACTTT
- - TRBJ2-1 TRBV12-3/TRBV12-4 CASSPDNYNEQFF TGTGCCAGCAGCCCGGACAACTACAATGAGCAGTTCTTC
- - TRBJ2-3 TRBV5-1 CASSFSGDDTQYF TGCGCCAGCAGCTTCTCAGGGGACGATACGCAGTATTTT
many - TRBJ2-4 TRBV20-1 CSAQDSRDIQYF TGCAGTGCTCAGGATAGCCGAGACATTCAGTACTTC
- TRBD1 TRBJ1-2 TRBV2 CASSDVGQGNYGYTF TGTGCCAGCAGTGATGTAGGACAGGGGAACTATGGCTACACCTTC
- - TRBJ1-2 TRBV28 CASSFPGTDSYGYTF TGTGCCAGCAGTTTCCCCGGGACGGATTCCTATGGCTACACCTTC
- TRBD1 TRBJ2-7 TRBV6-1 CASSRSGQADVEQYF TGTGCCAGCAGTAGATCGGGACAGGCGGACGTCGAGCAGTACTTC
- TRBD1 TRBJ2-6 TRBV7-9 CASSARQGPTGANVLTF TGTGCCAGCAGCGCCCGACAGGGGCCCACCGGGGCCAACGTCCTGACTTTC
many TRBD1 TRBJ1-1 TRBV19 CASSTRQGGEAFF TGTGCCAGTAGTACACGACAGGGCGGGGAAGCTTTCTTT
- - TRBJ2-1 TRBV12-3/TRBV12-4 CASSLNRRGEQFF TGTGCCAGCAGTTTGAACAGGCGAGGTGAGCAGTTCTTC
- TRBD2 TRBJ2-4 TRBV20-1 CSASGRALAKNIQYF TGCAGTGCGTCGGGGAGGGCCCTAGCCAAAAACATTCAGTACTTC
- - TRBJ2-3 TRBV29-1 CSVPDREAADTQYF TGCAGCGTCCCCGACAGGGAGGCCGCAGATACGCAGTATTTT
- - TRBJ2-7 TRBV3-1 CASSQVDSYEQYF TGTGCCAGCAGCCAAGTCGATTCCTACGAGCAGTACTTC
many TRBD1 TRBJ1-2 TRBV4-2 CASSQRDRVGYGYTF TGTGCCAGCAGCCAACGGGACAGGGTTGGCTATGGCTACACCTTC
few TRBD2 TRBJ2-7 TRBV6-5 CASSSGLAGVEQYF TGTGCCAGCAGTTCGGGACTAGCGGGAGTAGAGCAGTACTTC
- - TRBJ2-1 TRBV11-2 CASSPGIGGYNEQFF TGTGCCAGCAGCCCCGGGATCGGCGGATACAATGAGCAGTTCTTC
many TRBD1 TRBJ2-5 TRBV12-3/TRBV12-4 CASSFGGQGGETQYF TGTGCCAGCAGTTTCGGTGGACAGGGCGGCGAGACCCAGTACTTC
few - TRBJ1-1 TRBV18 CASSSKNTEAFF TGTGCCAGCTCATCAAAAAACACTGAAGCTTTCTTT
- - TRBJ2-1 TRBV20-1 CSARDGKIYNEQFF TGCAGTGCTAGAGACGGCAAGATATACAATGAGCAGTTCTTC
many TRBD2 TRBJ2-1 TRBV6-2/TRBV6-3 CASSYPASGRADDEQFF TGTGCCAGCAGTTACCCGGCTAGCGGGAGGGCCGATGATGAGCAGTTCTTC
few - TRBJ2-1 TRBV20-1 CSARGLGSRMLGYNEQFF TGCAGTGCTAGAGGTCTGGGGTCACGAATGTTGGGTTACAATGAGCAGTTCTTC
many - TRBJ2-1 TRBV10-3 CAISESNYNEQFF TGTGCCATCAGTGAGTCTAATTACAATGAGCAGTTCTTC
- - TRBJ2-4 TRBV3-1 CASSQGLGGLAKNIQYF TGTGCCAGCAGCCAGGGTCTTGGCGGACTAGCCAAAAACATTCAGTACTTC
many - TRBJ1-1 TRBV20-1 CSATDPGRMGIATEAFF TGCAGTGCAACCGACCCGGGCCGGATGGGAATTGCCACTGAAGCTTTCTTT
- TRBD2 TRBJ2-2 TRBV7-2 CASSRGLAGGLWELFF TGTGCCAGCAGCCGCGGACTAGCGGGGGGGCTTTGGGAGCTGTTTTTT
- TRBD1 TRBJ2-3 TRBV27 CASSLVIQGGTDTQYF TGTGCCAGCAGTTTGGTTATCCAGGGGGGCACAGATACGCAGTATTTT
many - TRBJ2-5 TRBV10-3 CAISVSRGFQETQYF TGTGCCATCAGTGTAAGCAGGGGATTCCAAGAGACCCAGTACTTC
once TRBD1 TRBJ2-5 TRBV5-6 CANSLTRDRDETQYF TGTGCCAACAGCTTAACCCGGGACAGGGATGAGACCCAGTACTTC
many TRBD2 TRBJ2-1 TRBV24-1 CATSRDYLYNEQFF TGTGCCACCAGCCGGGACTACCTCTACAATGAGCAGTTCTTC
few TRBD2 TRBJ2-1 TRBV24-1 CATSDLSGGAYNEQFF TGTGCCACCAGTGATTTGAGCGGGGGGGCCTACAATGAGCAGTTCTTC
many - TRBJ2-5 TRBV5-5 CASKGGRFQETQYF TGTGCCAGCAAGGGAGGCCGCTTCCAAGAGACCCAGTACTTC
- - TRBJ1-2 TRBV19 CASIRTSVANYGYTF TGTGCCAGTATACGGACAAGTGTAGCTAACTATGGCTACACCTTC
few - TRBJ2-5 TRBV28 CASIPSTGETQYF TGTGCCAGCATCCCTTCTACTGGAGAGACCCAGTACTTC
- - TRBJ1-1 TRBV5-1 CASSLEGRNTEAFF TGCGCCAGCAGCTTGGAAGGCAGGAACACTGAAGCTTTCTTT
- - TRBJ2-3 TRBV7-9 CASSLTSGHKSVDTQYF TGTGCCAGCAGCCTAACCTCGGGACATAAATCGGTAGATACGCAGTATTTT
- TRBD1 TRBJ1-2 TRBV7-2 CASSLEVTGVNYGYTF TGTGCCAGCAGCTTAGAGGTGACAGGGGTAAACTATGGCTACACCTTC
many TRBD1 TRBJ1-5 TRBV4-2 CASSTRGTGGWYSNQPQHF TGTGCCAGCAGTACCCGCGGGACAGGGGGCTGGTATAGCAATCAGCCCCAGCATTTT
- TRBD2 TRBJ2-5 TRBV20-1 CSAPTSGASHF TGCAGTGCTCCGACTAGCGGGGCCTCCCACTTC
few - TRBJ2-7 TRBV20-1 CSARGGETYEQYF TGCAGTGCTAGAGGCGGGGAGACCTACGAGCAGTACTTC